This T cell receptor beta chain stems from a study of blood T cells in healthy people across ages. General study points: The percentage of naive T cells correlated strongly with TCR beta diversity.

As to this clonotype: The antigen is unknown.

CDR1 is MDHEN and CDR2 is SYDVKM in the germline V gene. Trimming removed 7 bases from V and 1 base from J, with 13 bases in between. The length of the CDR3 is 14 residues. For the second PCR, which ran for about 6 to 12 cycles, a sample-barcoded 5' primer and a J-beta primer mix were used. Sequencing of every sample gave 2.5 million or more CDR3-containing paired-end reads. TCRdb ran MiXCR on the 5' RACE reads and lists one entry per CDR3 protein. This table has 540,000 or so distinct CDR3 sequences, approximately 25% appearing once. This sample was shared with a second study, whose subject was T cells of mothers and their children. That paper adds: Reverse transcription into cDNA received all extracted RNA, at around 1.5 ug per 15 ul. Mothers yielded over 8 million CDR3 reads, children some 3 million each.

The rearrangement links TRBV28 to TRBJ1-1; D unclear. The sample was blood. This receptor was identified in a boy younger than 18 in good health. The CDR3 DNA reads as TGTGCCAGCACCTATTACAGAGAGAACACTGAAGCTTTCTTT. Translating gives CASTYYRENTEAFF.